The clone carrying this TCR beta chain occurred many times. Antigen: not known. The data derive from a study of T cell repertoires in cytomegalovirus infection. Study details: Carrying CMV and the relevant HLA type showed in public TCR beta signatures. Study outcomes and limitations: HLA-C-restricted CMV-specific TCR beta clonotypes were dominant in the ex vivo response. Summed frequency of shared TCR beta families picked out CMV carriers who also had the relevant HLA.

TCRdb re-derived calls from the reads in MiXCR, one entry per CDR3 protein. Of 480,000 or so distinct CDR3 sequences in the sample, about 11% were seen once. This CDR3 contains 15 residues. Trimming shortened V by 5 bases and J by 2 bases, and 15 bases separated the two germline ends. The germline V gene encodes CDR1 LNHDA and CDR2 SQIVND (reference sequence). Sequences were obtained from PBMCs. The chain joins TRBV19 to TRBJ1-2, with D maybe TRBD1 (6 bases). This TCR came from a human donor in good health (CMV status not recorded). Some clones in this sample may be carry-over from other donors' samples. The CDR3 nucleotides read TGTGCCAGTAGTGTTCCCGGGACACCCAACTATGGCTACACCTTC. Amino acid sequence: CASSVPGTPNYGYTF.